Following are 8 T cell receptor beta chains from one sample sequenced in a study of T cell responses to AZD1222 COVID-19 vaccine. The table came from immunoSEQ multiplex PCR; TCRdb's copy has only in-frame clones and leaves some out. The repertoire holds 150,000 or so clones, with 91% as singletons. Sequenced material: peripheral blood, taken 28 days after the second AZD1222 dose. All receptors come from an adult who received the AZD1222 COVID-19 vaccine.

This clone was seen just once. The chain couples TRBV5-1 to TRBJ1-2; tentative D call: TRBD1 (5 bases). V was clipped by 0 bases and J by 2 bases, with 8 bases between them. CDR3 size: 14 residues. Germline CDR1 and CDR2: SGHRS and YFSETQ. CDR3 loop: CASSLVAGNYGYTF. The CDR3 DNA sequence: TGCGCCAGCAGCTTGGTGGCAGGGAACTATGGCTACACCTTC.

V is TRBV6-5 and J is TRBJ1-6; D perhaps matches TRBD1 (5 bases). The CDR3 loop spans 13 amino acids. Germline values: CDR1 MNHEY, CDR2 SVGAGI. Trimming left V 5 bases short and J 7 bases short, with 9 bases between. This chain's CDR3 is CASSRGRNSPLHF. The CDR3 DNA reads as TGTGCCAGCAGTCGGGGCAGGAATTCACCCCTCCACTTT.

J is TRBJ1-2 and V is TRBV7-2, with 9 positions matching TRBD1. V gave up 5 bases and J gave up 5 bases; unmatched junction bases: 9. Per the germline V gene, CDR1 is SGHTA and CDR2 is FQGNSA. There are 15 residues in the CDR3. CDR3 loop: CASSTGQGRWYGYTF. Here the CDR3 DNA reads TGTGCCAGCAGCACGGGACAGGGCCGTTGGTATGGCTACACCTTC.

DNA for the CDR3: TGCGCCAGCAGCTTTTTAGGGAGCTCCTACGAGCAGTACTTC. Amino acids: CASSFLGSSYEQYF. This chain joins TRBV5-1 and TRBJ2-7; D perhaps matches TRBD2 (5 bases). The V end was cut by 2 bases, the J end by 0 bases, with 9 bases between. This CDR3 contains 14 residues. The V gene's germline CDR1 is SGHRS and CDR2 YFSETQ.

The gene calls are TRBV9 and TRBJ2-1; 10 nucleotides match TRBD2. J lost 7 bases, V lost 3 bases, and 10 bases had no gene match. This CDR3 spans 16 amino acids. The germline gives CDR1 SGDLS, CDR2 YYNGEE. CDR3 sequence reads: CASSAPGTSVKNEQFF. The CDR3 region has the DNA TGTGCCAGCAGCGCGCCGGGGACTAGCGTGAAGAATGAGCAGTTCTTC.

This clone was seen once. The J gene is TRBJ2-2, the V gene TRBV7-3, with unresolved D. There are 16 residues in the CDR3. V dropped 5 bases and J dropped 6 bases, with 19 bases sitting between them. The germline gives CDR1 SGHTA, CDR2 FQGTGA. For the CDR3, the DNA is TGTGCCAGCAGCCCCCATGTCGGCGGTATCCCCGGGGAGCTGTTTTTT. Translation gives CASSPHVGGIPGELFF.

The genes are TRBV13 and TRBJ1-3; 9 nucleotides match TRBD1. The CDR3 runs 16 residues. CDR1 PRHDT and CDR2 FYEKMQ come from the germline V gene (reference sequence). J was trimmed by 5 bases and V by 5 bases; bases with no gene match: 10. CDR3 in amino acids: CASSDSGTGLRNTIYF. Written as DNA, the CDR3 is TGTGCCAGCAGCGACTCAGGGACAGGGTTAAGAAACACCATATATTTT.

V gene TRBV6-5 combines with J gene TRBJ2-5; 12 bases align to TRBD2. The germline CDR1 and CDR2 sequences are MNHEY and SVGAGI. With 5 bases clipped from V and 1 base from J, the junction kept 2 bases outside the gene matches. This CDR3 comprises 15 residues. CDR3 residues: CASSPGLAGQETQYF. CDR3 DNA sequence: TGTGCCAGCAGTCCGGGACTAGCGGGCCAAGAGACCCAGTACTTC.